The 8 T cell receptor beta chains reported below all come from one sample, sequenced in a study of shared clonotypes between healthy human individuals. Generated by immunoSEQ multiplex PCR, the TCRdb table keeps only in-frame clones and is missing some. Of about 2.4 million clones listed, approximately 93% are singletons. The sequenced material came from naive CD4+ T cells from PBMCs. The subset was: CD45RA+ positively selected. These receptors all stem from a man aged 18 to 35 in good health. Some clones in this sample may be carry-over from other donors' samples.

The rearrangement joins TRBV7-9 to TRBJ1-3; D is unclear. Germline V lookup: CDR1 SEHNR, CDR2 FQNEAQ (reference sequence). The ends were cut back, 0 bases at V and 0 bases at J, with 6 bases in the middle. CDR3 length equals 15 residues. CDR3 sequence (DNA): TGTGCCAGCAGCTTAGCCCGGACCTCTGGAAACACCATATATTTT. Encoded protein: CASSLARTSGNTIYF.

The chain has TRBV6-5 and TRBJ1-5; 9 bases align to TRBD1. The CDR3 spans 13 residues. Germline-derived CDR1 and CDR2 are MNHEY and SVGAGI. V gave up 5 bases and J gave up 6 bases; unmatched junction bases: 2. The CDR3 spells CASSPDRGQPQHF. The CDR3 region has the DNA TGTGCCAGCAGTCCGGACAGGGGTCAGCCCCAGCATTTT.

The chain has TRBV11-2 and TRBJ2-7; the D gene is possibly TRBD2 (6 bases). The CDR3 has 14 amino acids. Germline-derived CDR1 and CDR2 are SGHAT and FQNNGV. Trimming stripped 5 bases from V and 1 base from J, with 12 bases between. The CDR3 DNA reads TGTGCCAGCAGCAAGCCCGGGACTTCCTACGAGCAGTACTTC. This translates into CASSKPGTSYEQYF.

The J gene is TRBJ2-1, the V gene TRBV5-1; unclear D gene. Germline lookup yields CDR1 SGHRS and CDR2 YFSETQ. Trimming left V 0 bases short and J 8 bases short, with 6 bases between. This CDR3 spans 12 amino acids. The CDR3 DNA reads as TGCGCCAGCAGCTTGGTAACCGATGAGCAGTTCTTC. Translating gives CASSLVTDEQFF.

J is TRBJ2-1 and V is TRBV7-9; D perhaps matches TRBD1 (5 bases). Per germline, CDR1 SEHNR and CDR2 FQNEAQ (reference sequence). The CDR3 totals 12 residues. The V gene lost 5 bases and the J gene lost 10 bases, with 12 bases spanning the gap. CDR3 sequence: CASSKQVREQFF. The CDR3 DNA sequence: TGTGCCAGCAGCAAACAGGTACGAGAGCAGTTCTTC.

The chain combines TRBV5-6 with TRBJ2-3, with D unclear. This CDR3 has 14 residues. CDR1 and CDR2 (germline): SGHDT, YYEEEE. V was clipped by 6 bases and J by 1 base, with 12 bases between them. Here the CDR3 reads CASTGWFGTDTQYF. The DNA of the CDR3 is TGTGCCAGCACTGGATGGTTCGGCACAGATACGCAGTATTTT.

The count of this clone is one. CDR3 in DNA: TGTGCCAGCAGTGAAGCCGCGGGATACGAGCAGTACTTC. Protein product: CASSEAAGYEQYF. The chain carries TRBV6-1 and TRBJ2-7; D is perhaps TRBD2 (6 bases). Per the germline V gene, CDR1 is MNHNS and CDR2 is SASEGT. Trimming removed 0 bases at V and 4 bases at J, with 7 bases between. CDR3 length: 13 residues.

This rearrangement joins TRBV5-5 to TRBJ2-7; D is perhaps TRBD1 (6 bases). V lost 3 bases, J lost 3 bases, and 19 bases lay in between. Germline V CDR1 and CDR2: SGHKS, YYEKEE (reference sequence). The CDR3 runs 16 residues. CDR3 sequence: CASSSTTGQGLYEQYF. The CDR3, as DNA: TGTGCCAGCAGCTCAACAACAGGGCAGGGGCTCTACGAGCAGTACTTC. Together with reference TRBV5-5 and TRBJ2-7, the CDR3 gives the full variable domain: DAGVTQSPTHLIKTRGQQVTLRCSPISGHKSVSWYQQVLGQGPQFIFQYYEKEERGRGNFPDRFSARQFPNYSSELNVNALLLGDSALYLCASSSTTGQGLYEQYFGPGTRLTVT.